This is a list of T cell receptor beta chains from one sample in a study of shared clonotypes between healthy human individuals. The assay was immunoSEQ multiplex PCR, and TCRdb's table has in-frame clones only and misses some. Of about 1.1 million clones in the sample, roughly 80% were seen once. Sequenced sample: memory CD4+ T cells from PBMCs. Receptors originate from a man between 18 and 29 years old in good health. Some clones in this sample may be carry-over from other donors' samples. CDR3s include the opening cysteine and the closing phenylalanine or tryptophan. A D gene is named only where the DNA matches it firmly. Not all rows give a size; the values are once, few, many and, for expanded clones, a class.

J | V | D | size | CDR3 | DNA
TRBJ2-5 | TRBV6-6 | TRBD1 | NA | CASSYHTGTEETQYF | TGTGCCAGCAGTTACCACACGGGGACAGAAGAGACCCAGTACTTC
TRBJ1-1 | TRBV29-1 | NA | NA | CSVRGPSLGGEAFF | TGCAGCGTCCGGGGACCCTCCTTAGGGGGTGAAGCTTTCTTT
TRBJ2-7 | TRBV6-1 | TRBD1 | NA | CASRGRGQGSREQYF | TGTGCCAGCAGGGGGAGGGGACAGGGAAGTCGTGAGCAGTACTTC
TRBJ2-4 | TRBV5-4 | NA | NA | CASKVWGAKNIQYF | TGTGCCAGCAAGGTTTGGGGAGCCAAAAACATTCAGTACTTC
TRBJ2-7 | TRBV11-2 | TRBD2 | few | CASSGTSGNYEQYF | TGTGCCAGCAGCGGGACTAGCGGAAATTACGAGCAGTACTTC
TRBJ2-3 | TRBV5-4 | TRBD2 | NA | CASSLVASGQDTQYF | TGTGCCAGCAGCTTGGTAGCTAGCGGGCAAGATACGCAGTATTTT
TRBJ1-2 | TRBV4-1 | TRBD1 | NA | CASSPAGQLNYGYTF | TGCGCCAGCAGCCCGGCGGGACAGTTAAACTATGGCTACACCTTC
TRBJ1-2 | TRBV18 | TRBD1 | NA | CASSPGQGANYGYTF | TGTGCCAGCTCACCTGGGCAGGGGGCGAACTATGGCTACACCTTC
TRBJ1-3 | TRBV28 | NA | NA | CASRTGGVGNTIYF | TGTGCCAGCAGGACGGGGGGTGTCGGAAACACCATATATTTT
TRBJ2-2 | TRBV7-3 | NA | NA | CASSPSARVAGELFF | TGTGCCAGCAGCCCCTCCGCCAGGGTGGCCGGGGAGCTGTTTTTT
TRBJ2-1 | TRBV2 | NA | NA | CATSAVSGSLHEQFF | TGTGCCACCTCGGCCGTCAGCGGATCTTTACATGAGCAGTTCTTC
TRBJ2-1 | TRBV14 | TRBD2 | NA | CASSNDLAGVPNEQFF | TGTGCCAGCAGCAACGATCTAGCGGGAGTCCCCAATGAGCAGTTCTTC
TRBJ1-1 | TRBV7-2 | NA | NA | CASSFSRIGTEAFF | TGTGCCAGCAGCTTTAGCCGGATCGGCACTGAAGCTTTCTTT
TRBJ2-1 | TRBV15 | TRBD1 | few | CATSRGRQGENEQFF | TGTGCCACCAGCAGGGGAAGACAGGGGGAAAATGAGCAGTTCTTC
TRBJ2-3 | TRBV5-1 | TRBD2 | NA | CASSFGGRVADTQYF | TGCGCCAGCAGCTTCGGCGGGAGGGTGGCAGATACGCAGTATTTT
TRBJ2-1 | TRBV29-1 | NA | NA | CSVDQRRETEQFF | TGCAGCGTTGACCAGCGCCGGGAGACTGAGCAGTTCTTC
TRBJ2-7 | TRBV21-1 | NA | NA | CASSAHDHQNYEQYF | TGTGCCAGCAGCGCTCATGACCACCAGAACTACGAGCAGTACTTC
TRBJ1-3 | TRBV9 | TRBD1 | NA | CASSVDRGHRGNTIYF | TGTGCCAGCAGCGTAGATAGGGGGCATAGGGGAAACACCATATATTTT
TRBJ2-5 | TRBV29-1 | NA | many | CSAVRTQGWETQYF | TGCAGCGCCGTACGGACCCAGGGTTGGGAGACCCAGTACTTC
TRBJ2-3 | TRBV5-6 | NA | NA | CASSARASSTDTQYF | TGTGCCAGCAGCGCCCGAGCGTCTAGCACAGATACGCAGTATTTT
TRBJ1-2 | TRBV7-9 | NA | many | CASSLTAGDYGYTF | TGTGCCAGCAGCTTAACAGCCGGAGACTATGGCTACACCTTC
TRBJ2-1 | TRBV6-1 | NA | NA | CASSDPGASGHNEQFF | TGTGCCAGCAGTGACCCAGGGGCTAGCGGACACAATGAGCAGTTCTTC
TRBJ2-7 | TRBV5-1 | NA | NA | CASSLSGGEQYF | TGCGCCAGCAGCTTGTCTGGGGGAGAGCAGTACTTC
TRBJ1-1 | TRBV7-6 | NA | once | CASRVTWNTEAFF | TGTGCCAGCAGGGTAACTTGGAACACTGAAGCTTTCTTT
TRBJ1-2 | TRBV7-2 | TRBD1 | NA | CASSLVFSGQGGGYTF | TGTGCCAGCAGCTTAGTTTTTTCGGGACAGGGGGGTGGCTACACCTTC
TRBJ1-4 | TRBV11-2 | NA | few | CASSFQANEKLFF | TGTGCCAGCAGCTTTCAGGCTAATGAAAAACTGTTTTTT
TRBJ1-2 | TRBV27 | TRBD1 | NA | CASSFRQGFGYTF | TGTGCCAGCAGTTTTCGACAGGGGTTTGGCTACACCTTC
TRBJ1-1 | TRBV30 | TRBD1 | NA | CAWTRAGGTEAFF | TGTGCCTGGACACGGGCAGGGGGGACTGAAGCTTTCTTT
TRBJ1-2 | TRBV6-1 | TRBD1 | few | CASRTDDREYGYTF | TGTGCCAGCAGGACCGATGACAGGGAGTATGGCTACACCTTC
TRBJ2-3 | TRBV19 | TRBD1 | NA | CASSQGGTDTQYF | TGTGCCAGTTCCCAGGGGGGCACAGATACGCAGTATTTT
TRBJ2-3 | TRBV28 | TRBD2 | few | CATSWGGGSTDTQYF | TGTGCCACCTCCTGGGGCGGGGGGAGCACAGATACGCAGTATTTT
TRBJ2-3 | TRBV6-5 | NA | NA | CASSSGRADTQYF | TGTGCCAGCAGTTCCGGTCGAGCGGATACGCAGTATTTT
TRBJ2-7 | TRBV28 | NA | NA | CASMTPSRYEQYF | TGTGCCAGCATGACGCCGAGCCGCTACGAGCAGTACTTC
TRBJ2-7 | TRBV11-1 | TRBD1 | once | CASSLTGSSYEQYF | TGTGCCAGCAGCTTGACAGGGTCCTCCTACGAGCAGTACTTC
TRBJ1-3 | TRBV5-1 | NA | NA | CASSLAGTDYGNTIYF | TGCGCCAGCAGCTTGGCCGGGACGGATTACGGAAACACCATATATTTT
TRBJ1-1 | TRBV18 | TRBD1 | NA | CASSQGQGNTEAFF | TGTGCCAGCTCACAGGGACAGGGGAACACTGAAGCTTTCTTT
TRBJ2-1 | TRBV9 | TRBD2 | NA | CASSPGLAGVYHEQFF | TGTGCCAGCAGCCCAGGACTAGCGGGAGTTTACCATGAGCAGTTCTTC
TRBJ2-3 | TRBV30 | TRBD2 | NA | CAWTPKGGRARDTQYF | TGTGCCTGGACCCCCAAGGGCGGGAGGGCCAGAGATACGCAGTATTTT
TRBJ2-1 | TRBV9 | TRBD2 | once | CASSSTSGNEQFF | TGTGCCAGCAGCAGTACTAGCGGCAATGAGCAGTTCTTC